The present TCR beta chain was sequenced within a study of blood T cell repertoires in COVID-19. The overall study: Whether acute or convalescent, the COVID-19 samples came from the United States, Italy and Spain. The analysed material was cDNA or gDNA that came from T cells, B-cell-depleted T cells, or PBMCs.

This CDR3 is 13 amino acids long. Germline V gives CDR1 KGHSH, CDR2 LQKENI. V was cut by 2 bases and J by 4 bases, with 8 bases left in between. In the source study's methods: Estimation of nucleated cell counts relied on the amplification of reference gene primers. The protocol was immunoSEQ multiplex PCR, while the TCRdb copy is restricted to in-frame clones and leaves out a portion. The V and J calls and clone size come from that table; D and trimming were worked out from the DNA. The sample records about 170,000 clones, over 75% being singletons. Enrolment of Seattle patients took place during active infection, and they were followed longitudinally.

The chain carries TRBV18 and TRBJ1-1; D call uncertain. The sequence was collected from an elderly man with COVID-19, enrolled during active disease. Sequenced material: peripheral blood. The CDR3 region is CASSPVRGTEAFF. In DNA form, the CDR3 reads TGTGCCAGCTCACCAGTCCGGGGCACTGAAGCTTTCTTT.